This T cell receptor (beta chain) was sequenced in a study of blood T cells in healthy people across ages. Findings and limits, study-wide: Diversity of TCR beta per million T cells declined in a roughly linear way with age. Higher diversity and more naive CD4+ cells were features of long-lived donors, compared to aged donors.

Details on this clonotype: Its target is not known.

With a J-beta primer mix and a sample-barcoded 5' primer, a second PCR ran about 7 to 11 cycles. Each of the cDNA molecules was tagged by a template-switch adaptor with 12 random nucleotides. A single record per CDR3 protein comes from TCRdb applying MiXCR to the 5' RACE reads. The profile shows roughly 1,300,000 distinct CDR3 sequences, approximately 59% of them singletons. Samples each had at least 6 micrograms of total RNA extracted. The sample taken for sequencing was blood. The sequence derives from a man in his late teens or twenties in good health.

Here the CDR3 DNA reads TGCGCCAGCAGCCCCTTATTAAATAATGTAGATACGCAGTATTTT. Translation: CASSPLLNNVDTQYF. This chain connects TRBV5-1 to TRBJ2-3; D is ambiguous. This CDR3 has 15 residues. V gave up 4 bases and J gave up 5 bases, with 17 bases separating them. Per germline, CDR1 SGHRS and CDR2 YFSETQ.